The clone carrying this TCR beta chain occurred once. These data originate in a study of control samples from healthy donors and cancer patients. Germline trimming cut 0 bases from V and 5 bases from J; bases unmatched to any gene: 2. The CDR3 runs 14 residues. Germline V gene lookup returns CDR1 SGHRS and CDR2 YFSETQ. Libraries were prepared by immunoSEQ multiplex PCR; TCRdb keeps only in-frame clonotypes and omits some of them. The sample carries 150,000 to 200,000 clones, 90% to 95% recorded once. The clonotype comes from a woman in her 30s in good health. The sample was blood. This chain uses TRBV5-1 with TRBJ2-7, with 10 bases fitting TRBD1. The chain's CDR3 is CASSLAGTGDEQYF. The CDR3 DNA is TGCGCCAGCAGCTTGGCCGGGACAGGGGACGAGCAGTACTTC.